Each of the 23 T cell receptor beta chains below was sequenced from the same sample in a study of response to subunit inactivated influenza vaccine. Using its own MiXCR run on the RT-PCR reads, TCRdb lists one record per CDR3 protein. This table holds 430,000 or so distinct CDR3 sequences, 11% found once. The sequencing used PBMCs from blood, collected roughly 6 weeks after vaccination. Every receptor here comes from a man in his forties or fifties who received an inactivated influenza vaccine.

This clonotype occurred a few times. The V gene is TRBV20-1, the J gene TRBJ1-5, with 9 bases fitting TRBD1. Germline CDR1 DFQATT, CDR2 SNEGSKA (reference sequence). Trimming took 0 bases from V and 6 from J; bases not matched to a gene: 6. This CDR3 has 15 residues. The CDR3: CSARDRDRVFQPQHF. The CDR3 nucleotides are TGCAGTGCTAGAGATCGGGACAGGGTGTTTCAGCCCCAGCATTTT.

This clonotype showed up many times. The genes are TRBV20-1 and TRBJ1-5; D not certain. There are 12 residues in the CDR3. The V gene's germline CDR1 is DFQATT and CDR2 SNEGSKA (reference sequence). V was clipped by 2 bases and J by 7 bases, with 9 bases between them. The CDR3 coding sequence is TGCAGTGCTAGATTCGGTTCCCAGCCCCAGCATTTT. This sequence encodes CSARFGSQPQHF.

This clonotype appeared a few times. The V and J genes are TRBV7-2 and TRBJ2-3; the D gene is possibly TRBD1 (6 bases). Germline V gives CDR1 SGHTA, CDR2 FQGNSA. The V end lost 5 bases, the J end lost 4 bases, and 16 bases lay between the germline ends. CDR3 length: 15 residues. In DNA form, the CDR3 reads TGTGCCAGCAGCCGTACTACACAGGGAGCAGATACGCAGTATTTT. As protein: CASSRTTQGADTQYF. The variable domain in full, completed from reference TRBV7-2 and TRBJ2-3, reads GAGVSQSPSNKVTEKGKDVELRCDPISGHTALYWYRQSLGQGLEFLIYFQGNSAPDKSGLPSDRFSAERTGGSVSTLTIQRTQQEDSAVYLCASSRTTQGADTQYFGPGTRLTVL.

This clonotype was detected only a few times. This chain links TRBV5-5 with TRBJ2-5, with 10 bases matching TRBD2. In germline, CDR1 is SGHKS, CDR2 YYEKEE (reference sequence). This CDR3 is built from 18 residues. V lost 0 bases and J lost 0; bases outside the gene matches: 8. The CDR3 protein is CASSLALTSGIYQETQYF. The CDR3 bases are TGTGCCAGCAGCTTGGCTCTTACTAGCGGGATCTACCAAGAGACCCAGTACTTC.

This clonotype was seen a few times. The rearrangement links TRBV4-1 to TRBJ2-7, with no clear D. CDR3 length: 13 amino acids. V shed 2 bases and J shed 3 bases, with 8 bases lying between them. Germline values: CDR1 MGHRA, CDR2 YSYEKL. DNA of the CDR3: TGCGCCAGCAGCCAAAAGTCAGGCTACGAGCAGTACTTC. Translated: CASSQKSGYEQYF.

This clonotype was recorded many times. The chain employs TRBV15 and TRBJ2-3; D remains ambiguous. V shed 0 bases and J shed 2 bases, with 0 bases lying between them. The germline gives CDR1 LNHNV, CDR2 YYDKDF (reference sequence). The CDR3 consists of 12 residues. This CDR3 reads CATSRDTDTQYF. The CDR3 DNA reads as TGTGCCACCAGCAGAGACACAGATACGCAGTATTTT.

This clonotype has at least ten counts. The V call is TRBV29-1, the J call TRBJ2-1; TRBD2 agrees at 13 bases. This CDR3 spans 14 amino acids. The germline V gene encodes CDR1 SQVTM and CDR2 ANQGSEA. The V and J ends lost 5 bases and 6 bases, in that order; junction bases with no gene match: 4. CDR3: CSVSRTSGSNEQFF. DNA for the CDR3: TGCAGCGTTTCGAGGACTAGCGGGAGCAATGAGCAGTTCTTC.

The rearrangement joins TRBV2 to TRBJ2-5; D may match TRBD1 or TRBD2 (5 bases each). The germline V and J ends were trimmed by 4 bases and 5 bases, with 26 bases remaining between them. Germline-derived CDR1 and CDR2 are SNHLY and FYNNEI. CDR3 length: 18 residues. CDR3 sequence reads: CASSGGPLQGVRGETQYF. CDR3 coding DNA: TGTGCCAGCAGTGGAGGTCCCCTCCAGGGAGTGAGAGGGGAGACCCAGTACTTC. The complete variable domain, with remaining parts taken from reference TRBV2 and TRBJ2-5, reads EPEVTQTPSHQVTQMGQEVILRCVPISNHLYFYWYRQILGQKVEFLVSFYNNEISEKSEIFDDQFSVERPDGSNFTLKIRSTKLEDSAMYFCASSGGPLQGVRGETQYFGPGTRLLVL.

This clonotype came up once. A single base separates this from a much larger clone, so it may be a read error. The gene calls are TRBV12-3 or TRBV12-4 and TRBJ2-7, with D perhaps TRBD1 (6 bases). This CDR3 has 15 amino acids. The CDR3 protein is CASSFLGTPSNEQYF. The CDR3 DNA reads TGTGCCAGCAGTTTTCTCGGGACACCCTCCAACGAGCAGTACTTC.

This clonotype was counted between two and nine times. The rearrangement joins TRBV20-1 to TRBJ2-7, with a tentative D call TRBD1 (5 bases). CDR1 and CDR2 from the germline V gene are DFQATT and SNEGSKA (reference sequence). V was trimmed by 6 bases and J by 1 base, leaving 16 bases between them. The CDR3 extends over 14 amino acids. The CDR3 is CSAGPLGLSYEQYF. For the CDR3, the DNA is TGCAGTGCCGGACCCTTGGGGCTATCCTACGAGCAGTACTTC.

The sample holds a few counts of this clonotype. CDR3 sequence (DNA): TGCGCCAGCAGCTTTCAGGATCCAGTCTACAATGAGCAGTTCTTC. This sequence encodes CASSFQDPVYNEQFF. The V gene is TRBV5-1, the J gene TRBJ2-1; no clear D gene. CDR1 is SGHRS and CDR2 is YFSETQ in the germline V gene. V lost 2 bases, J lost 3 bases, and 12 bases lay in between. The CDR3 runs 15 residues.

The table lists this clonotype with a few counts. The rearrangement uses TRBV18 and TRBJ2-4; D gene uncertain. CDR1 is KGHSH, CDR2 LQKENI, per germline. The V end was cut by 3 bases, the J end by 3 bases, with 3 bases between. The CDR3 is 12 amino acids. The CDR3 nucleotides read TGTGCCAGCTCACCTGACAAAAACATTCAGTACTTC. This codes for CASSPDKNIQYF.

The chain has TRBV7-9 and TRBJ2-7; 7 nucleotides line up with TRBD1. The CDR3 loop spans 14 amino acids. The V gene's germline CDR1 is SEHNR and CDR2 FQNEAQ (reference sequence). Unmatched junction bases numbered 8, after V lost 7 bases and J lost 2 bases. The DNA for the CDR3 is TGTGCCAGCACCCGGACAGGAACCACCTACGAGCAGTACTTC. Translation gives CASTRTGTTYEQYF.

The CDR3 loop is CASRYGYEQYF. CDR3 DNA sequence: TGTGCCAGCAGGTACGGATACGAGCAGTACTTC. The chain employs TRBV6-2 or TRBV6-3 and TRBJ2-7; no reliable D call. From germline, CDR1 is MNHEY and CDR2 SVGEGT. The CDR3 has 11 residues. V gave up 6 bases and J gave up 4 bases, with 7 bases separating them.

V is TRBV4-3 and J is TRBJ2-7, with D possibly being TRBD2 (6 bases). V lost 0 bases and J 2 bases, leaving 14 bases between the germline ends. This CDR3 has 16 amino acids. Germline V gene data show CDR1 as LGHNA and CDR2 as YSLEER. Here the CDR3 DNA reads TGCGCCAGCAGCCAAGATGGACTGACGGGGGCCTACGAGCAGTACTTC. Its translation: CASSQDGLTGAYEQYF.

This clonotype was found many times. The V call is TRBV27, the J call TRBJ1-1; D possibly corresponds to TRBD1 (5 bases). V was clipped by 3 bases and J by 4 bases, with 12 bases between them. Germline CDR1 reads MNHEY; CDR2 reads SMNVEV (reference sequence). The CDR3 totals 14 residues. Here the CDR3 DNA reads TGTGCCAGCAGTTTGAGGGGCAAGGGCACTGAAGCTTTCTTT. This encodes CASSLRGKGTEAFF.

This rearrangement joins TRBV11-1 to TRBJ2-7; TRBD1 might be the D (6 bases). The CDR3 extends over 14 amino acids. Germline V gene lookup returns CDR1 SGHAT and CDR2 FQDESV (reference sequence). Trimming removed 4 bases from V and 4 bases from J, with 14 bases in between. The CDR3 region is CASSYRAFGYEQYF. Here the CDR3 DNA reads TGTGCCAGCAGCTACAGGGCCTTCGGGTACGAGCAGTACTTC.

This clonotype was detected only a few times. V gene TRBV5-1 combines with J gene TRBJ1-2; no clear D gene. From germline, CDR1 is SGHRS and CDR2 YFSETQ. V was trimmed by 2 bases and J by 0 bases, leaving 14 bases between them. The CDR3 is 16 amino acids. The DNA of the CDR3 is TGCGCCAGCAGCTTACTTGTCCCAGAGACTAACTATGGCTACACCTTC. As protein: CASSLLVPETNYGYTF.

V usage is TRBV5-5 and J usage is TRBJ1-2; tentatively, D is TRBD1 (5 bases). Per the germline V gene, CDR1 is SGHKS and CDR2 is YYEKEE (reference sequence). Trimming shortened V by 5 bases and J by 3 bases, and 14 bases separated the two germline ends. This CDR3 is built from 14 residues. DNA of the CDR3: TGTGCCAGCAGGTTAACAGGCGATCACTATGGCTACACCTTC. As protein: CASRLTGDHYGYTF.

This clonotype came up many times. This CDR3 reads CAISGTGSYNEQFF. CDR3 coding DNA: TGTGCCATCAGTGGGACAGGGTCCTACAATGAGCAGTTCTTC. This sequence joins TRBV10-3 and TRBJ2-1; 8 positions match TRBD1. Trimming at V came to 4 bases and at J to 1 base, leaving 0 bases not matched to a gene. CDR1 is ENHRY and CDR2 is SYGVKD in the germline V gene. The CDR3 is 14 residues long.

This chain connects TRBV4-2 to TRBJ2-1; D ambiguous. Germline V CDR1 and CDR2: LGHNA, YNFKEQ. The CDR3 is made up of 16 amino acids. Trimming took off 0 bases at V and 3 bases at J, with 12 bases between the two ends. The DNA of the CDR3 is TGTGCCAGCAGCCAAGATTCGGGCCTTTTCTACAATGAGCAGTTCTTC. Residues: CASSQDSGLFYNEQFF.

This chain uses TRBV5-6 with TRBJ2-3, with 10 bases fitting TRBD2. CDR3 length equals 15 residues. The germline V gene encodes CDR1 SGHDT and CDR2 YYEEEE. Trimming removed 6 bases from V and 2 bases from J; junction bases left unmatched: 6. The CDR3 loop reads CASTPSGGATDTQYF. For the CDR3, the DNA is TGTGCCAGCACACCTAGCGGGGGTGCCACAGATACGCAGTATTTT.

V usage is TRBV2 and J usage is TRBJ2-5; 7 nucleotides agree with TRBD1. CDR1 and CDR2 (germline): SNHLY, FYNNEI. The CDR3 sequence is 13 residues long. Trimming cost V 7 bases and J 5 bases; bases outside gene matches: 7. CDR3 coding DNA: TGTGCCAGCATAGGCAGGGGGAAGGAGACCCAGTACTTC. Its translation is CASIGRGKETQYF.